The 2 T cell receptor beta chains below all came from one sample that was sequenced in a study of T cells in Graves' hyperthyroidism and ophthalmopathy. TCR beta CDR3 regions were amplified from RNA transcripts. HTBI primers drove first-round RT-PCR of the TCR CDR3. TCRdb re-called the multiplex PCR reads with MiXCR, one entry per CDR3 protein. The table lists around 690,000 distinct CDR3 sequences, 15% to 20% of them singletons. The specimen was blood. The receptors derive from a man over 45 with Graves' hyperthyroidism.

This clonotype was detected ten times or more. The V and J genes are TRBV29-1 and TRBJ2-7, with D perhaps being TRBD1 or TRBD2 (5 bases each). V lost 6 bases and J 3 bases, leaving 12 bases between the germline ends. The CDR3 runs 12 residues. Germline values: CDR1 SQVTM, CDR2 ANQGSEA. The DNA of the CDR3 is TGCAGCGTACGGGACGAGGGCTACGAGCAGTACTTC. Translated, it gives CSVRDEGYEQYF.

This clonotype was detected only a few times. The J gene is TRBJ2-4, the V gene TRBV18; 7 bases align to TRBD1. There are 15 residues in the CDR3. The junction had 8 bases not matched to a gene; V was cut back by 2 bases and J by 7 bases. CDR1 is KGHSH and CDR2 is LQKENI in the germline V gene. CDR3 coding DNA: TGTGCCAGCTCACCAAGAGGGAAGACAGGGAACATTCAGTACTTC. Protein: CASSPRGKTGNIQYF.